These 8 T cell receptor beta chains were all obtained from the same sample, sequenced in a study of memory CD4+ T cells and cytomegalovirus serostatus. The table came from immunoSEQ multiplex PCR; TCRdb's copy has only in-frame clones and leaves some out. The sample has 60,000 or so clones, about four fifths seen once. The sort gate was single viable CD3+CD4+CD8-CD45RO+ cells for memory CD4+ T cells. The sequenced material came from memory CD4+ T cells from blood. The receptors shown here come from an adult in good health and CMV-seronegative. Some clones in this sample may be carry-over from other donors' samples.

The chain combines TRBV5-4 with TRBJ1-2; D might be TRBD1 (5 bases). CDR1 is SGHNT, CDR2 YYREEE, per germline (reference sequence). CDR3 length equals 14 residues. V dropped 4 bases and J dropped 1 base, with 11 bases sitting between them. The CDR3 reads CASSLSGVNYGYTF. As DNA, the CDR3 is TGTGCCAGCAGCCTCTCGGGGGTTAACTATGGCTACACCTTC.

The chain links TRBV28 to TRBJ2-5; the D is unclear. Trimming pared 5 bases from V and 0 bases from J, leaving 7 bases between. The CDR3 is made up of 13 amino acids. The germline V gene has CDR1 MDHEN and CDR2 SYDVKM. This CDR3 is CASSPIYQETQYF. DNA for the CDR3: TGTGCCAGCAGTCCCATATACCAAGAGACCCAGTACTTC.

In DNA form, the CDR3 reads TGTGCCAGCAGTTACGGGGGCCGGGAGACCCAGTACTTC. Amino acids: CASSYGGRETQYF. V gene TRBV6-6 combines with J gene TRBJ2-5, with D possibly being TRBD1 (6 bases). The V gene lost 2 bases and the J gene lost 5 bases, with 9 bases spanning the gap. Germline CDR1 is MNHNY and CDR2 is SVGAGI (reference sequence). The length of the CDR3 is 13 residues.

This clone appeared once. The J gene is TRBJ2-3, the V gene TRBV2; D is unresolved. With 5 bases removed from V and 1 base from J, the gap between germline ends came to 7 bases. CDR3 length equals 13 residues. Per the germline V gene, CDR1 is SNHLY and CDR2 is FYNNEI. The CDR3 region has the DNA TGTGCCAGCAGTCGGTTTGGCACAGATACGCAGTATTTT. It is translated as CASSRFGTDTQYF.

A remark on this clone: This sample also contains other DNA sequences that code for the same CDR3. The rearrangement joins TRBV7-3 to TRBJ2-2, with D unresolved. CDR1 is SGHTA and CDR2 is FQGTGA in the germline V gene. The CDR3 loop spans 13 amino acids. Trimming left V 2 bases short and J 6 bases short, with 7 bases between. The CDR3 protein is CASSLGLAGELFF. For the CDR3, the DNA is TGTGCCAGCAGCTTAGGGCTGGCCGGGGAGCTGTTTTTT.

V usage is TRBV29-1 and J usage is TRBJ2-1, with D maybe TRBD2 (6 bases). Germline-derived CDR1 and CDR2 are SQVTM and ANQGSEA. Trimming took 6 bases from V and 2 from J, leaving 11 bases between them. This CDR3 spans 13 amino acids. The CDR3 DNA follows: TGCAGCGTGGGACTGGCGGCCTACAATGAGCAGTTCTTC. Encoded protein: CSVGLAAYNEQFF.

The chain has TRBV30 and TRBJ1-5; 11 bases align to TRBD1. Trimming removed 3 bases from V and 6 bases from J; junction bases left unmatched: 13. This CDR3 is built from 17 residues. Per germline, CDR1 GTSNPN and CDR2 SVGIG (reference sequence). The CDR3 region is CAWRLGQGVLGPQPQHF. Here the CDR3 DNA reads TGTGCCTGGAGATTGGGACAGGGGGTATTGGGTCCTCAGCCCCAGCATTTT. The full variable domain, rest sourced from reference TRBV30 and TRBJ1-5, is SQTIHQWPATLVQPVGSPLSLECTVEGTSNPNLYWYRQAAGRGLQLLFYSVGIGQISSEVPQNLSASRPQDRQFILSSKKLLLSDSGFYLCAWRLGQGVLGPQPQHFGDGTRLSIL.

The chain combines TRBV9 with TRBJ2-2; TRBD1 matches at 8 bases. The CDR3 contains 16 residues. Germline V gene lookup returns CDR1 SGDLS and CDR2 YYNGEE. V gave up 4 bases and J gave up 7 bases; unmatched junction bases: 12. CDR3: CASSSQGAKGIGELFF. CDR3 DNA sequence: TGTGCCAGCAGCTCGCAGGGGGCGAAAGGGATCGGGGAGCTGTTTTTT.